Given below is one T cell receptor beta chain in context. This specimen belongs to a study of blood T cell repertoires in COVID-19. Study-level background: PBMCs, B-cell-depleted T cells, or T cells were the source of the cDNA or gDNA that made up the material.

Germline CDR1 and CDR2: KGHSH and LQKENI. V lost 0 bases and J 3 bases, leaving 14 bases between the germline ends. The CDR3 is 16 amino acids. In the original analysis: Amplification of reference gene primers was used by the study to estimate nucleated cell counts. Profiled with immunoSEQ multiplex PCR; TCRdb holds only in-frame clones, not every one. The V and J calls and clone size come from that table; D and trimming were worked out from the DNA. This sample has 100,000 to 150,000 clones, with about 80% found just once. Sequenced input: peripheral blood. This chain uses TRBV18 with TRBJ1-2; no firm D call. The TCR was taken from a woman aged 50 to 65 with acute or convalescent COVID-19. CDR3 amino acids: CASSPPGLNTDYGYTF. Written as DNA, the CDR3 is TGTGCCAGCTCACCACCCGGGTTGAATACCGACTATGGCTACACCTTC. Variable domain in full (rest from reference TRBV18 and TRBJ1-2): NAGVMQNPRHLVRRRGQEARLRCSPMKGHSHVYWYRQLPEEGLKFMVYLQKENIIDESGMPKERFSAEFPKEGPSILRIQQVVRGDSAAYFCASSPPGLNTDYGYTFGSGTRLTVV.